This T cell receptor (beta chain) was retrieved from a study of early T cells in non-severe SARS-CoV-2 infection (dated by TCRdb to the early 2020s). A note on the overall study: TCR sequencing used bulk RNA from unsorted whole blood, so alpha and beta chains could not be paired. What the research found in general, with its limitations: VDJdb matching was skewed toward anti-spike CD8 responses, so virus-specific expansions were likely underestimated and private and CD4 specificities were missed.

Library preparation employed 5' RACE. Sequencing used a NextSeq 500. The TCR library protocol attached unique molecular identifiers to individual cDNA molecules to correct for sequencing error and PCR bias. Both TCR alpha and beta chains were sequenced, and tight co-correlation was observed between alpha and beta sequence abundances in each sample. In the source study's methods: V gene, J gene and CDR3 annotation of TCR sequences was performed with Decombinator V4. Expanded TCRs were defined as changing significantly between any two time points under a Poisson model with p below 0.0001. Abundances of TCRs were expressed as counts per million after normalisation to the total number of TCRs sequenced in each sample. TRAV1-2 paired with TRAJ12, TRAJ20 or TRAJ33 defined MAIT TCRs, while TRAV10 paired with TRAJ18 defined iNKT TCRs. VDJdb, accessed 1 November 2021, was searched for CMV, EBV and SARS-CoV-2 annotated TCRs, excluding TCRs annotated for multiple antigens. TCRdb took the public reads, trimmed them with fastp at Q25, ran MiXCR for clone calling and kept in-frame beta chains. Entries are consolidated by CDR3 protein sequence, retaining the most common genes and DNA. In this record, the V and J calls reflect TCRdb's handling and not the investigators' own analysis. The sample has tens of thousands of distinct CDR3 sequences on record, 9.5% to 13% of them singletons. The ten most abundant clones make up over 6% of the sample.

In the case of this clonotype: The antigen it recognizes is unknown. Base qualities are not provided; no much larger clone lies one nucleotide away.

This was a case-control study nested in a cohort of healthcare workers in London, UK, who had nasopharyngeal swab PCR tests and blood samples taken every week. Healthcare workers were recruited during the week of the UK lockdown, between 23 and 31 March 2020, and followed weekly for up to roughly 15 weeks. The CDR3 goes from the cysteine to the phenylalanine over 12 residues. The only DNA kept is the CDR3, 36 bases in frame from the first base. CDR1 and CDR2 are drawn from the germline V gene: SGHNT, YENEEA. V lost 6 bases and J lost 6 bases; the stretch between them is 10 bases long. The TCR sequence derives from an adult who was a healthcare worker with PCR-confirmed SARS-CoV-2 infection or an uninfected control (not recorded which). This sequence uses TRBV11-3 and TRBJ2-3; a confident D gene designation cannot be given. The sample was whole blood, taken at baseline. CDR3 protein: CASSRLPDTQYF. The DNA reads TGTGCCAGCAGTCGATTACCGGATACGCAGTATTTT. With the rest looked up from the reference TRBV11-3 and TRBJ2-3 genes rather than sequenced, the full variable domain is EAGVVQSPRYKIIEKKQPVAFWCNPISGHNTLYWYLQNLGQGPELLIRYENEEAVDDSQLPKDRFSAERLKGVDSTLKIQPAELGDSAVYLCASSRLPDTQYFGPGTRLTVL.